What follows are 9 T cell receptor beta chains derived from one specimen sequenced in a study of shared clonotypes between healthy human individuals. Profiled with immunoSEQ multiplex PCR; TCRdb holds only in-frame clones, not every one. The repertoire holds 950,000 to 1,300,000 clones, with about 75% as singletons. The specimen sequenced was memory CD4+ T cells sorted from blood. As for subset: CD45RA-negative fraction. These receptors were collected from a young man in good health.

V usage is TRBV9 and J usage is TRBJ2-1; the match to TRBD2 covers 11 bases. The germline V gene encodes CDR1 SGDLS and CDR2 YYNGEE. The J segment lost 5 bases and the V segment lost 4 bases, leaving 5 bases of the junction unmatched. The CDR3 spans 15 residues. CDR3 sequence: CASSFSGRGNNEQFF. The CDR3 nucleotides read TGTGCCAGCAGCTTTAGCGGGAGGGGGAACAATGAGCAGTTCTTC.

V is TRBV7-2 and J is TRBJ2-4; 7 nucleotides line up with TRBD2. Germline V gives CDR1 SGHTA, CDR2 FQGNSA. The CDR3 has 17 residues. V was clipped by 3 bases and J by 1 base; unmatched bases: 9. CDR3 loop: CASSFSSGSGAKNIQYF. The DNA for the CDR3 is TGTGCCAGCAGCTTTTCTAGCGGTTCGGGGGCCAAAAACATTCAGTACTTC. Full variable domain (missing parts from reference TRBV7-2 and TRBJ2-4): GAGVSQSPSNKVTEKGKDVELRCDPISGHTALYWYRQSLGQGLEFLIYFQGNSAPDKSGLPSDRFSAERTGGSVSTLTIQRTQQEDSAVYLCASSFSSGSGAKNIQYFGAGTRLSVL.

Of note for this clone: A far larger clone is a single base away, which makes a read error likely. This sequence joins TRBV6-4 and TRBJ2-7, with a tentative D call TRBD1 (6 bases). Germline CDR1 and CDR2: MRHNA and SNTAGT. The CDR3 runs to 13 residues. The V and J ends lost 5 bases and 4 bases respectively, with 12 bases between them. In DNA, the CDR3 is TGTGCCAGCAGTCTCTTACAGGGTTACGAGCAGTACTTC. Translating it yields CASSLLQGYEQYF.

The V and J genes are TRBV2 and TRBJ1-2; 7 positions agree with TRBD1. The ends lost 0 bases at V and 8 bases at J; junction bases unmatched: 9. The V gene's germline CDR1 is SNHLY and CDR2 FYNNEI. The CDR3 has 15 residues. The DNA for the CDR3 is TGTGCCAGCAGTGAAGCGGACAGGCCCCAGAGCGGCTACACCTTC. As protein: CASSEADRPQSGYTF.

This clone has only one observation. The J gene is TRBJ2-1, the V gene TRBV7-9; TRBD2 matches 13 bases. The CDR3 is made up of 16 amino acids. Unmatched junction bases numbered 10, after V lost 5 bases and J lost 9 bases. Germline CDR1 reads SEHNR; CDR2 reads FQNEAQ (reference sequence). The DNA of the CDR3 is TGTGCCAGCAGCCTGGGACTAGCGGGAAGAGTTAGTGAGCAGTTCTTC. This sequence encodes CASSLGLAGRVSEQFF.

V usage is TRBV11-2 and J usage is TRBJ2-2, with D hard to call. This CDR3 region has 13 residues. Trimming stripped 4 bases from V and 4 bases from J, with 7 bases between. CDR1 is SGHAT, CDR2 FQNNGV, per germline. CDR3 region: CASSSIGTGELFF. The CDR3 DNA reads as TGTGCCAGCAGCTCGATCGGCACCGGGGAGCTGTTTTTT.

This sequence joins TRBV7-2 and TRBJ2-7, with D unclear. V was clipped by 1 base and J by 2 bases, with 9 bases between them. The CDR3 runs 14 residues. CDR1 and CDR2 (germline): SGHTA, FQGNSA. CDR3 protein: CASSLVIETYEQYF. The CDR3, as DNA: TGTGCCAGCAGCTTAGTTATCGAGACCTACGAGCAGTACTTC.

This clone has a count of ten or more. The identical CDR3 is also encoded by other nucleotide sequences in the sample. CDR3 loop: CASSLSGSLNEAFF. CDR3 coding DNA: TGTGCCAGCAGCTTGTCAGGGTCTCTGAATGAAGCTTTCTTT. The genes are TRBV5-6 and TRBJ1-1; the D gene is possibly TRBD1 (5 bases). CDR1 is SGHDT and CDR2 is YYEEEE in the germline V gene. CDR3 size: 14 residues. Trimming removed 1 base at V and 7 bases at J, with 14 bases between.

The chain has TRBV18 and TRBJ2-1; 12 bases fit TRBD1. Per the germline V gene, CDR1 is KGHSH and CDR2 is LQKENI. This CDR3 has 16 amino acids. Trimming cost V 5 bases and J 7 bases; bases outside gene matches: 9. The CDR3 coding sequence is TGTGCCAGCTCAGCCCCGGGACAGGGGGCGGGAAATGAGCAGTTCTTC. Translating it yields CASSAPGQGAGNEQFF.